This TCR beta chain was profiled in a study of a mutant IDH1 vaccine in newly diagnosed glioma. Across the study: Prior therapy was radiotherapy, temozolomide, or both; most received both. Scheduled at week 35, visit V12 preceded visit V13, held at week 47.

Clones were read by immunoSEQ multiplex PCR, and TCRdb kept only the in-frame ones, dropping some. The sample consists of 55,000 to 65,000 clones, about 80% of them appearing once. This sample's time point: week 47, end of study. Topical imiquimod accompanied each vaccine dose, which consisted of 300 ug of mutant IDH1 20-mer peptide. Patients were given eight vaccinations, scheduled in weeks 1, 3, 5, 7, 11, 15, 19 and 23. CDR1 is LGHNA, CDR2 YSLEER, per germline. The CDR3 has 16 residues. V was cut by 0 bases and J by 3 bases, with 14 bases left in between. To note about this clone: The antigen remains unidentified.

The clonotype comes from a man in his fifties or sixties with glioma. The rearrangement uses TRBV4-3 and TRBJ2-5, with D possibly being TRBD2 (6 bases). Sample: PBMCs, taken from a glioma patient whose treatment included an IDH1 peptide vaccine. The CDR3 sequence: CASSQDLGGIKETQYF. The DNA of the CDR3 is TGCGCCAGCAGCCAAGATCTGGGAGGTATCAAAGAGACCCAGTACTTC.